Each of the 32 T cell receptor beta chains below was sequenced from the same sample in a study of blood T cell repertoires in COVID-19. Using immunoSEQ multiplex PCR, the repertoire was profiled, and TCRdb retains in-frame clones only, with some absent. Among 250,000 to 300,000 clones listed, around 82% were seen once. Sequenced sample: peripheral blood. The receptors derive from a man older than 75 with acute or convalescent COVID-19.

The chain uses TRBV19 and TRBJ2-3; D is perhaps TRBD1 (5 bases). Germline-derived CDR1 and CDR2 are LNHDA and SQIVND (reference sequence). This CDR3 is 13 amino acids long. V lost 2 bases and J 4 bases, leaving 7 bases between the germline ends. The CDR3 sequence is CASSIIGADTQYF. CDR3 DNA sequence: TGTGCCAGTAGTATAATAGGGGCAGATACGCAGTATTTT.

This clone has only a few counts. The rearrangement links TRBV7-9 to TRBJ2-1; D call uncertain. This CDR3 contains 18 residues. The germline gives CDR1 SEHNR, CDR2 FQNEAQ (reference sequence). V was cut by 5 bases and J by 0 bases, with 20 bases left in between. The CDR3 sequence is CASSPQPGRRSSYNEQFF. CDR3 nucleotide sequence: TGTGCCAGCAGCCCCCAACCCGGTCGGAGAAGCTCCTACAATGAGCAGTTCTTC.

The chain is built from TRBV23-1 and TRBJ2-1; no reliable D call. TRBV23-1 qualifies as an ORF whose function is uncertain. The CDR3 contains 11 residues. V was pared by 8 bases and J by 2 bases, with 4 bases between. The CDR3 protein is CASPTYNEQFF. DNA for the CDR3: TGCGCCAGCCCAACCTACAATGAGCAGTTCTTC.

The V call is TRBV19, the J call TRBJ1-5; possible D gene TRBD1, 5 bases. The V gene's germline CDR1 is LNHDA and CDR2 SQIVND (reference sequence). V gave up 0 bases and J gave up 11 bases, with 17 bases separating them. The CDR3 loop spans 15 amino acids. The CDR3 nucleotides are TGTGCCAGTAGTATAGATGAAGGGGACTCAGCGACCCAGCATTTT. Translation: CASSIDEGDSATQHF.

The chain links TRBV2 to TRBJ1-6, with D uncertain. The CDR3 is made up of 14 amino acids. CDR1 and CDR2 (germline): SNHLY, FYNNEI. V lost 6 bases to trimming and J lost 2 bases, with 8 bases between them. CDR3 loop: CASSGDAYNSPLHF. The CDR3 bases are TGTGCCAGCAGCGGAGACGCCTATAATTCACCCCTCCACTTT.

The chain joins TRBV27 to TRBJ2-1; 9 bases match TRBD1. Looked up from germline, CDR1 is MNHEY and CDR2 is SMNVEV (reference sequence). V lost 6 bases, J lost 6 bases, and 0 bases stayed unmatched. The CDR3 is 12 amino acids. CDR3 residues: CASRTGGNEQFF. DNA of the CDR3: TGTGCCAGCAGGACAGGGGGCAATGAGCAGTTCTTC.

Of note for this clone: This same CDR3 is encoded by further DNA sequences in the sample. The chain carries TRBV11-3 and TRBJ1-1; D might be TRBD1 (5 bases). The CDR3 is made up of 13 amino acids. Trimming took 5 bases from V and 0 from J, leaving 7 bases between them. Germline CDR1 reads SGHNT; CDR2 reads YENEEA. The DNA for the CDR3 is TGTGCCAGCAGCCAGGGATTGAACACTGAAGCTTTCTTT. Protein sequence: CASSQGLNTEAFF.

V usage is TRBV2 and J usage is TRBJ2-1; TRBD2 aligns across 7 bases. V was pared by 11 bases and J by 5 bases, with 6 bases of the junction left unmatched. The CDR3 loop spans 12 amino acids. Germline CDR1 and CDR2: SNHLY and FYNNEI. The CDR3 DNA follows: TGTGCCGTCCGGGACTATAACAATGAGCAGTTCTTC. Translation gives CAVRDYNNEQFF.

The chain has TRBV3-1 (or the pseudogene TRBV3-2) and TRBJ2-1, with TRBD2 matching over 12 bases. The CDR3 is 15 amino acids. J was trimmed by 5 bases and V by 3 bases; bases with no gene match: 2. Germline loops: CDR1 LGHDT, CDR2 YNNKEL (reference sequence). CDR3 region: CASSQTSGSNNEQFF. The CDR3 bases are TGTGCCAGCAGCCAGACTAGCGGGAGCAACAATGAGCAGTTCTTC.

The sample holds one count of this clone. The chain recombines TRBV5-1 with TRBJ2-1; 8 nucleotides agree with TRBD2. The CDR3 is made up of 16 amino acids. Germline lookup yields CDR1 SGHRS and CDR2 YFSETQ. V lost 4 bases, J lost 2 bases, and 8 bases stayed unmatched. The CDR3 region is CASSPGGGLAYNEQFF. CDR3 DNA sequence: TGCGCCAGCAGCCCCGGGGGGGGTCTCGCCTACAATGAGCAGTTCTTC.

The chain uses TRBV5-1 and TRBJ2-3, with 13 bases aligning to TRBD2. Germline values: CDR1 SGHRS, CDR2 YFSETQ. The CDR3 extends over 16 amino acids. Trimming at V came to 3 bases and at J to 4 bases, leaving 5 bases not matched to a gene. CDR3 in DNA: TGCGCCAGCAGCTCGCGGACTAGCGGGAGTGCAGATACGCAGTATTTT. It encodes CASSSRTSGSADTQYF. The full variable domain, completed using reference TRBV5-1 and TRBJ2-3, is KAGVTQTPRYLIKTRGQQVTLSCSPISGHRSVSWYQQTPGQGLQFLFEYFSETQRNKGNFPGRFSGRQFSNSRSEMNVSTLELGDSALYLCASSSRTSGSADTQYFGPGTRLTVL.

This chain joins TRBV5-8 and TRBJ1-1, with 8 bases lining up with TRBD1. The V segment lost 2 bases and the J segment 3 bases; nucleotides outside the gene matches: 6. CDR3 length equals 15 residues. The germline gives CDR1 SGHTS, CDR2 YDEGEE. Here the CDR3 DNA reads TGTGCCAGCAGCTTTAGACAGGGGTTCGACACTGAAGCTTTCTTT. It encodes CASSFRQGFDTEAFF. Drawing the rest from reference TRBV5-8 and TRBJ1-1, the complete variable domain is EAGVTQSPTHLIKTRGQQATLRCSPISGHTSVYWYQQALGLGLQFLLWYDEGEERNRGNFPPRFSGRQFPNYSSELNVNALELEDSALYLCASSFRQGFDTEAFFGQGTRLTVV.

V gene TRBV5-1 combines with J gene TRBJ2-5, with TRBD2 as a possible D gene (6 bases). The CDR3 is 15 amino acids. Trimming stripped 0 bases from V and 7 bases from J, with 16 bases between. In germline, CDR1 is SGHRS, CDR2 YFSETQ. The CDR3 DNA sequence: TGCGCCAGCAGCTTGGCGAGTATCACGGAGGGGACCCAGTACTTC. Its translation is CASSLASITEGTQYF.

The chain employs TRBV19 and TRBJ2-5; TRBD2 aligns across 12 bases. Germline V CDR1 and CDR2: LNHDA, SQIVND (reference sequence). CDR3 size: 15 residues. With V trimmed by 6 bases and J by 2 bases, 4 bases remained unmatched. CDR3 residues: CASSRTSGEQETQYF. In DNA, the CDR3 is TGTGCCAGTAGCCGGACTAGCGGGGAACAAGAGACCCAGTACTTC.

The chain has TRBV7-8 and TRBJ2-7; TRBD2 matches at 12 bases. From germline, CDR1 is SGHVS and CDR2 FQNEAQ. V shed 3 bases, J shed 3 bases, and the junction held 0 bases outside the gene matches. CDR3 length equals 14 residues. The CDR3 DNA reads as TGTGCCAGCAGCTTGACTAGCGGGAGCTACGAGCAGTACTTC. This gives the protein CASSLTSGSYEQYF.

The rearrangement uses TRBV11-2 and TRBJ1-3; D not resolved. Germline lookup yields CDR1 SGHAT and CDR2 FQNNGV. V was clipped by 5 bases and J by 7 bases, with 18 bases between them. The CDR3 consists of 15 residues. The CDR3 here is CASSHAASPLNTIYF. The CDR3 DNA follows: TGTGCCAGCAGCCACGCGGCCTCGCCCTTGAACACCATATATTTT.

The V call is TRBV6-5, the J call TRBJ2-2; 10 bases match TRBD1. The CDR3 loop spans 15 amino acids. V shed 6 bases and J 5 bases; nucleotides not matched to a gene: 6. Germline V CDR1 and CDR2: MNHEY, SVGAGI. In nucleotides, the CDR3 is TGTGCCAGCAGGTCCGGGACAGGGGAAACCGGGGAGCTGTTTTTT. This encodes CASRSGTGETGELFF.

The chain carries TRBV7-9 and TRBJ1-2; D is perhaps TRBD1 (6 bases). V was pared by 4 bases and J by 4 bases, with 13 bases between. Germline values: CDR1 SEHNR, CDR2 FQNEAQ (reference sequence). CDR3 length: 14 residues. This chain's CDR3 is CASSWTGTRYGYTF. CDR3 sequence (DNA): TGTGCCAGCAGCTGGACCGGGACACGCTATGGCTACACCTTC.

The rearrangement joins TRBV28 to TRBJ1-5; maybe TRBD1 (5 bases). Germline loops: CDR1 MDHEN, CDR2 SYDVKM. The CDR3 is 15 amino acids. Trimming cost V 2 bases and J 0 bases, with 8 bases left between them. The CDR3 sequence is CASSLAGGSNQPQHF. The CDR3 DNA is TGTGCCAGCAGTTTAGCCGGGGGTAGCAATCAGCCCCAGCATTTT. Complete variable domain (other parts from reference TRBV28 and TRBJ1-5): DVKVTQSSRYLVKRTGEKVFLECVQDMDHENMFWYRQDPGLGLRLIYFSYDVKMKEKGDIPEGYSVSREKKERFSLILESASTNQTSMYLCASSLAGGSNQPQHFGDGTRLSIL.

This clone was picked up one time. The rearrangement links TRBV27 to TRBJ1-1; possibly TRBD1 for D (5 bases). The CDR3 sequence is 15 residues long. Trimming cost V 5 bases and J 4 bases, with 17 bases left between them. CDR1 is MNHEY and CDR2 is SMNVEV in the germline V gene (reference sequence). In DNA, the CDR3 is TGTGCCAGCAGTCCGCCCGGGGGGGTGGCCACTGAAGCTTTCTTT. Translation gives CASSPPGGVATEAFF.

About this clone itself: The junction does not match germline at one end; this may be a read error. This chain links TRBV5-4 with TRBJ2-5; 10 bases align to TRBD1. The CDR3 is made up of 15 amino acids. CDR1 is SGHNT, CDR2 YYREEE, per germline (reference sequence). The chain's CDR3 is CASSLGQGNQETQYF. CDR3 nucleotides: TGTGCCAGCAGTTTGGGACAGGGGAACCAAGAGACCCAGTACTTC.

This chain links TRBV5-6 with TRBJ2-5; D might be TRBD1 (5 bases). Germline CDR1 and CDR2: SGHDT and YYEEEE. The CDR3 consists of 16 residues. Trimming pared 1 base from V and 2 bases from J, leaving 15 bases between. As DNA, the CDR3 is TGTGCCAGCAGCTTGTTTTCGGCAGGGCCGCAAGAGACCCAGTACTTC. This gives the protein CASSLFSAGPQETQYF.

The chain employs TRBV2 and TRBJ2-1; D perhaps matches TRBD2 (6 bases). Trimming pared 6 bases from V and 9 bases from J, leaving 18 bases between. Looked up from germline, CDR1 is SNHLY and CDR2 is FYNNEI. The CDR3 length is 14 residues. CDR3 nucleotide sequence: TGTGCCAGCAGACCAACGCCGGCTAGCGTTGAGCAGTTCTTC. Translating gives CASRPTPASVEQFF.

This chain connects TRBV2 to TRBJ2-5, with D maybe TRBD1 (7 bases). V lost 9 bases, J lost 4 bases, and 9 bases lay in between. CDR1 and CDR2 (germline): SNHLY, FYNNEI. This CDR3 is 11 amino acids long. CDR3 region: CASQGGETQYF. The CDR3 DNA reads TGTGCCAGTCAGGGGGGAGAGACCCAGTACTTC. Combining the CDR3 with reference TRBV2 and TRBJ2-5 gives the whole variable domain EPEVTQTPSHQVTQMGQEVILRCVPISNHLYFYWYRQILGQKVEFLVSFYNNEISEKSEIFDDQFSVERPDGSNFTLKIRSTKLEDSAMYFCASQGGETQYFGPGTRLLVL.

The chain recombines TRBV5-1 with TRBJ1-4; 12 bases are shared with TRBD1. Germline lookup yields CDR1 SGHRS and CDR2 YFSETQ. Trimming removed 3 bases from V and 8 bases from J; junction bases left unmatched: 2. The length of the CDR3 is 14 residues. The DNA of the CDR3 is TGCGCCAGCAGCTCCGGGACAGGGGGCGAAAAACTGTTTTTT. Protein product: CASSSGTGGEKLFF.

The CDR3 loop is CASSSQGAVYEQYF. CDR3 DNA sequence: TGTGCCAGCTCAAGTCAGGGGGCGGTCTACGAGCAGTACTTC. The chain links TRBV18 to TRBJ2-7, with 8 bases aligning to TRBD1. Germline values: CDR1 KGHSH, CDR2 LQKENI. This CDR3 comprises 14 residues. The V gene end was trimmed by 5 bases and the J gene end by 3 bases; junction bases not matched to a gene: 6.

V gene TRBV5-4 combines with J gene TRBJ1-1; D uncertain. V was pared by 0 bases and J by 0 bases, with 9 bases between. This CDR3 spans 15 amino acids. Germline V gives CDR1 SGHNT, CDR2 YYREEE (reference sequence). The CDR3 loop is CASSLVAGMNTEAFF. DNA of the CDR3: TGTGCCAGCAGCTTGGTAGCGGGTATGAACACTGAAGCTTTCTTT.

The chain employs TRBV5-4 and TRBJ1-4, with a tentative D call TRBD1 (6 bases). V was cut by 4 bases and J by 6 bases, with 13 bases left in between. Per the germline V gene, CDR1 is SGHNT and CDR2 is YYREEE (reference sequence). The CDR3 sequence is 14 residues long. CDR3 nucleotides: TGTGCCAGCAGCCAACAGGGTTGGGATGAAAAACTGTTTTTT. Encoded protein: CASSQQGWDEKLFF.

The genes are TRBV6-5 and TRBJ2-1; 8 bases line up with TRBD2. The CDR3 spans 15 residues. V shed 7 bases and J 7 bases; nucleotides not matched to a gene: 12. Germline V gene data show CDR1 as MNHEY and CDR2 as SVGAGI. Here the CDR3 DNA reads TGTGCCAGCAAAATAGAAGCGGGAGTTGGAAATGAGCAGTTCTTC. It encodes CASKIEAGVGNEQFF.

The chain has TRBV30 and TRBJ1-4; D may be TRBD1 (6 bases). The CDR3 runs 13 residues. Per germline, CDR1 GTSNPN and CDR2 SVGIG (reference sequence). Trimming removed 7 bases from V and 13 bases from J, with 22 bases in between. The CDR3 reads CAFQGTFSGRLFF. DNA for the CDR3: TGTGCCTTCCAAGGGACATTTTCAGGTCGACTGTTTTTT. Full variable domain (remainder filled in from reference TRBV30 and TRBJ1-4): SQTIHQWPATLVQPVGSPLSLECTVEGTSNPNLYWYRQAAGRGLQLLFYSVGIGQISSEVPQNLSASRPQDRQFILSSKKLLLSDSGFYLCAFQGTFSGRLFFGSGTQLSVL.

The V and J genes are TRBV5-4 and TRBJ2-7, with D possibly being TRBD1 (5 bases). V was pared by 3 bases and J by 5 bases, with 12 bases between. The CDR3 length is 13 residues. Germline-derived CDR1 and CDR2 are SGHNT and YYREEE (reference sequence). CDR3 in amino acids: CASSWAGIDEQYF. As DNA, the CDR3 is TGTGCCAGCAGCTGGGCAGGGATCGACGAGCAGTACTTC.

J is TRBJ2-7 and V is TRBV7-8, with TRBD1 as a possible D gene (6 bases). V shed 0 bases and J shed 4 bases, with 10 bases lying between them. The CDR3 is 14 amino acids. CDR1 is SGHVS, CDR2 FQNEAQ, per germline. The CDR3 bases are TGTGCCAGCAGCTTAGCTGACAGGATATACGAGCAGTACTTC. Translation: CASSLADRIYEQYF.